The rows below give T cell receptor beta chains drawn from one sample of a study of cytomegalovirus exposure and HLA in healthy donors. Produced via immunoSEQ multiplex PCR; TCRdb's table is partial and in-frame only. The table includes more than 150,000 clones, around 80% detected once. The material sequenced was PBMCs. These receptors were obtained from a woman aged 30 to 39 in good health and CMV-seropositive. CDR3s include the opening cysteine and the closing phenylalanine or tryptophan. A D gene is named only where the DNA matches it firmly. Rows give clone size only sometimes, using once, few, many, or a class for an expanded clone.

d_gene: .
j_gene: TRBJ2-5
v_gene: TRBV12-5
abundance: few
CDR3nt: TGTGCTAGTGGCTCCGGGAGAAAAAGGACGGAGACCCAGTACTTC
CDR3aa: CASGSGRKRTETQYF

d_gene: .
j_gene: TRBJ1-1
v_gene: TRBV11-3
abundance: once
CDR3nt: TGTGCCAGCAGCTTACGCGGGGGGAGGACTGAAGCTTTCTTT
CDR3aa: CASSLRGGRTEAFF

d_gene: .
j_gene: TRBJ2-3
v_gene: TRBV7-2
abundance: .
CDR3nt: TGTGCCAGCAGCCCAGGGAGGAGCCGAGGTTCTACAGATACGCAGTATTTT
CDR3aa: CASSPGRSRGSTDTQYF

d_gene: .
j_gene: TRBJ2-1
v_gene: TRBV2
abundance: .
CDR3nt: TGTGCCAGCAGTGACAAATACAATGAGCAGTTCTTC
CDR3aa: CASSDKYNEQFF

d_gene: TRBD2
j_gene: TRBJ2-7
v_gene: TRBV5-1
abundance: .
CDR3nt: TGCGCCAGCAGCTTGGTAGCGGGGGGGCCGGGGCACGAGCAGTACTTC
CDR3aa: CASSLVAGGPGHEQYF

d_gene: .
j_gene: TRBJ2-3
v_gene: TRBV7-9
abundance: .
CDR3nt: TGTGCCAGCAGCTTAAGTGGGGCCGTAGATACGCAGTATTTT
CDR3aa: CASSLSGAVDTQYF

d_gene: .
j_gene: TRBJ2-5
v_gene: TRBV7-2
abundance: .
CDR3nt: TGTGCCAGCAGCGTGATCGACAGTCGGGCGACCCAGTACTTC
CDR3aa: CASSVIDSRATQYF

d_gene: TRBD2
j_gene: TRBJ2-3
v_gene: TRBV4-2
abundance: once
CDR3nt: TGTGCCAGCAGCCAAGATGGGCGGGGGGTTGGAGATACGCAGTATTTT
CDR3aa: CASSQDGRGVGDTQYF

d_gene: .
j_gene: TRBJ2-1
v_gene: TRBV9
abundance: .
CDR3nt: TGTGCCAGCAGCGCCAACCCGGGACTGAGGTCCTACAATGAGCAGTTCTTC
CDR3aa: CASSANPGLRSYNEQFF

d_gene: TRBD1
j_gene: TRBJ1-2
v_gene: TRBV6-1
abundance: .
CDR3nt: TGTGCCAGCACCGCCCGAACAGGGGACTATGGCTACACCTTC
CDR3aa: CASTARTGDYGYTF

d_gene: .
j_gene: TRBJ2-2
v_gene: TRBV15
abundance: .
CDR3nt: TGTGCCACCAGCAGAGATCAACAGGCACAGAACACCGGGGAGCTGTTTTTT
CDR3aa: CATSRDQQAQNTGELFF

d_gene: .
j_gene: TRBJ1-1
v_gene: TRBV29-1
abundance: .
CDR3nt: TGCAGCGCTCTCCGACAGTTGAACACTGAAGCTTTCTTT
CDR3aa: CSALRQLNTEAFF

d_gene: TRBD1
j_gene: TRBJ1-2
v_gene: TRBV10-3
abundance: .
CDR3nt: TGTGCCATCAATACAGGGGGCCGATCGTCCTATGGCTACACCTTC
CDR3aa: CAINTGGRSSYGYTF

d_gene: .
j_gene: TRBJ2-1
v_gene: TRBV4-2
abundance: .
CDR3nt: TGTGCCAGCAGCCAAGCACAGCCGAATGAGCAGTTCTTC
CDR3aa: CASSQAQPNEQFF

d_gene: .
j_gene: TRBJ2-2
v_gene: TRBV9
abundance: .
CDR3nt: TGTGCCAGCGCCTCTAGGGGTCAGGACACCGGGGAGCTGTTTTTT
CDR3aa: CASASRGQDTGELFF

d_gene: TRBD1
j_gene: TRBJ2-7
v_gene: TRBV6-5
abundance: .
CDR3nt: TGTGCCAGCAGTTACTCGATCGGGACAGGGGCTTTCGAGCAGTACTTC
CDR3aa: CASSYSIGTGAFEQYF

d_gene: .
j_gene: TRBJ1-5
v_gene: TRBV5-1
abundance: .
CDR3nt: TGCGCCAGCAGCTTGGGTCCAAATAGCAATCAGCCCCAGCATTTT
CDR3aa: CASSLGPNSNQPQHF

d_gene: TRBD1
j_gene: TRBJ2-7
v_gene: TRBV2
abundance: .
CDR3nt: TGTGCCAGCAGAGCTCGGGACAGGGGCTACGAGCAGTACTTC
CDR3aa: CASRARDRGYEQYF

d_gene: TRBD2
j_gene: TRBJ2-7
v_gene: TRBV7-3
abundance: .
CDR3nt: TGTGCCAGCAGTCCCTGGGGCGGGGGGGCCTCCGAGCAGTACTTC
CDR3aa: CASSPWGGGASEQYF

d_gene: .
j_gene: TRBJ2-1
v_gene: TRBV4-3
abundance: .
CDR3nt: TGCGCCAGCAGCCAAGATTTGAGAATAGCGACTTACAATGAGCAGTTCTTC
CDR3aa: CASSQDLRIATYNEQFF

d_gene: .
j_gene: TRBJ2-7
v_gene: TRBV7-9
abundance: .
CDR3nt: TGTGCCAGCAGCCCCCCCTCAGGGCCCTCCTACGAGCAGTACTTC
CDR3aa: CASSPPSGPSYEQYF

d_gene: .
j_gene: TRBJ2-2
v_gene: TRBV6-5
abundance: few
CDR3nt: TGTGCCAGCAGACCCGGGAGCCACACCGGGGAGCTGTTTTTT
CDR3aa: CASRPGSHTGELFF

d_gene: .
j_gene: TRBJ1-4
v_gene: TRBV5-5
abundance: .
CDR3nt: TGTGCCAGCAGCACCGGGAGGGGAGGTAATGAAAAACTGTTTTTT
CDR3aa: CASSTGRGGNEKLFF

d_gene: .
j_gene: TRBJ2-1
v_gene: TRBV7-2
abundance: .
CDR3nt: TGTGCCAGCAGCTTAGATGGAGTGGGTGAGCAGTTCTTC
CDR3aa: CASSLDGVGEQFF

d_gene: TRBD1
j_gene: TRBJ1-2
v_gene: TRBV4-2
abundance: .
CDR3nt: TGTGCCAGCAGCCAAGTCTCGACAGGGGTCTATGGCTACACCTTC
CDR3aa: CASSQVSTGVYGYTF

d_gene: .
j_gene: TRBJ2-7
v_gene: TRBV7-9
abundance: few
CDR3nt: TGTGCCAGCACCTCGGGGAACTACGAGCAGTACTTC
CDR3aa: CASTSGNYEQYF

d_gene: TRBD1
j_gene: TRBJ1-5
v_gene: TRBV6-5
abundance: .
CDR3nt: TGTGCCAGCAGAATAGATGCGACAGGGGGTCAGCCCCAGCATTTT
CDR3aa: CASRIDATGGQPQHF

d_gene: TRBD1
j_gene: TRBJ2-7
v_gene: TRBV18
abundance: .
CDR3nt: TGTGCCAGCTCACGCGACACAGGGGGTGAGCAGTACTTC
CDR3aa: CASSRDTGGEQYF

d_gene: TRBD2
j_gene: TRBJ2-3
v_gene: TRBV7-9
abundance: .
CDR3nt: TGTGCCAGCAGCTCGTTAGCGGGGCCCACAGATACGCAGTATTTT
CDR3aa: CASSSLAGPTDTQYF

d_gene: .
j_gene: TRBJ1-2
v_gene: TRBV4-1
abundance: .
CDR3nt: TGCGCCAGCAGCCAGGCCCCACAGGGCCTCTATGGCTACACCTTC
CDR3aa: CASSQAPQGLYGYTF

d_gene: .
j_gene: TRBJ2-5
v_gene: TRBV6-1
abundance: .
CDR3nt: TGTGCCAGCAGCCCGACAGGACGCGGTGGTGCCCAGTACTTC
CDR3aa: CASSPTGRGGAQYF

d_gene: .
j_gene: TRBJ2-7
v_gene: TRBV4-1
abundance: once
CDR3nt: TGCGCCAGCAGCCAAGGGCGGACATCTTCCCTCTCCCTCGAGCAGTACTTC
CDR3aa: CASSQGRTSSLSLEQYF

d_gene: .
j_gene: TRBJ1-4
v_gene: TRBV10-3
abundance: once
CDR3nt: TGTGCCATCAGTACCGACCGCGGTGAAAAACTGTTTTTT
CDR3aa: CAISTDRGEKLFF

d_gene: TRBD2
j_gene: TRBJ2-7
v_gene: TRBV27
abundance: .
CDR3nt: TGTGCCAGCAGTCCCTCCCCGGGGGGTTCCGAGCAGTACTTC
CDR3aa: CASSPSPGGSEQYF

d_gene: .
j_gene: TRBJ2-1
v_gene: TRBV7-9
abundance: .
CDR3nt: TGTGCCAGCAGCTTAGTCAGGGGACATGGCGAGCAGTTCTTC
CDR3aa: CASSLVRGHGEQFF

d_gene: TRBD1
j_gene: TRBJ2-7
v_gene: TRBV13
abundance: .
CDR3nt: TGTGCCAGCAGCAACCGGGACAGGGTTAGGGCGGTCTACGAGCAGTACTTC
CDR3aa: CASSNRDRVRAVYEQYF

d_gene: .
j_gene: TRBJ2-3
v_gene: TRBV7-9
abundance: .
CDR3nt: TGTGCCAGCAGCCCCCCATTCGGCAGGGGTGGAACAGATACGCAGTATTTT
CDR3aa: CASSPPFGRGGTDTQYF

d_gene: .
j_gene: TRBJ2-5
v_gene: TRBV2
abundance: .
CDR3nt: TGTGCCTGCCGCCCGGGAGAGACCCAGTACTTC
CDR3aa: CACRPGETQYF

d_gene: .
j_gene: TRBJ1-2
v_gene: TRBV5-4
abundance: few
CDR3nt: TGTGCCAGCAGCCCGGTGACAGCTAACTATGGCTACACCTTC
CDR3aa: CASSPVTANYGYTF

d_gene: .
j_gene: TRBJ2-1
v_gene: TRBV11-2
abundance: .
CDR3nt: TGTGCCAGCAGGTTAAACCGACGGGCCTACAATGAGCAGTTCTTC
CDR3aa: CASRLNRRAYNEQFF

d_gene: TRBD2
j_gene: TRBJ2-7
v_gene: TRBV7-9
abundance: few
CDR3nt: TGTTCCAGCAGCCTTAGTGGCGGGGGGGCTGTATTCGAGCAGTACTTC
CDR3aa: CSSSLSGGGAVFEQYF